The rows below give T cell receptor beta chains drawn from one sample of a study of monozygotic twins with inflammatory bowel disease. TCRdb reprocessed the 5' RACE reads; each CDR3 protein has one entry and no DNA is given. This sample contains 350,000 to 550,000 distinct CDR3 sequences. The source material was blood. Receptors were obtained from a human donor with ulcerative colitis or Crohn's disease, or a healthy co-twin of an affected twin (not recorded which). Both conserved end residues are part of each CDR3.

v_gene: TRBV25-1
j_gene: TRBJ2-7
CDR3aa: CASRMNTGSGYEQYF

v_gene: TRBV29-1
j_gene: TRBJ2-3
CDR3aa: CSVDPGLAELTDTQYF

v_gene: TRBV14
j_gene: TRBJ2-1
CDR3aa: CASSPLGTANYNEQFF

v_gene: TRBV20-1
j_gene: TRBJ2-3
CDR3aa: CSARSSGGSTDTQYF

v_gene: TRBV6-2/TRBV6-3
j_gene: TRBJ2-6
CDR3aa: CASRPRGASGANVLTF

v_gene: TRBV20-1
j_gene: TRBJ1-1
CDR3aa: CSASGTGVYTEAFF

v_gene: TRBV7-3
j_gene: TRBJ2-2
CDR3aa: CASSRTSGGNTGELFF

v_gene: TRBV6-6
j_gene: TRBJ2-5
CDR3aa: CASNGASRETQYF

v_gene: TRBV7-3
j_gene: TRBJ2-6
CDR3aa: CASSETSGLLFGANVLTF

v_gene: TRBV20-1
j_gene: TRBJ1-2
CDR3aa: CSARPLDTRMGGYTF

v_gene: TRBV20-1
j_gene: TRBJ2-1
CDR3aa: CSAPSPSGAYNEQFF

v_gene: TRBV6-5
j_gene: TRBJ2-2
CDR3aa: CASSYFSRATGELFF

v_gene: TRBV20-1
j_gene: TRBJ1-3
CDR3aa: CSARDRDRDGSGNTIYF

v_gene: TRBV7-2
j_gene: TRBJ2-1
CDR3aa: CASSLAGKLAGANEQFF

v_gene: TRBV7-2
j_gene: TRBJ1-6
CDR3aa: CASSLGGRANSPLHF

v_gene: TRBV3-1
j_gene: TRBJ2-1
CDR3aa: CASSPGLPPHNEQFF